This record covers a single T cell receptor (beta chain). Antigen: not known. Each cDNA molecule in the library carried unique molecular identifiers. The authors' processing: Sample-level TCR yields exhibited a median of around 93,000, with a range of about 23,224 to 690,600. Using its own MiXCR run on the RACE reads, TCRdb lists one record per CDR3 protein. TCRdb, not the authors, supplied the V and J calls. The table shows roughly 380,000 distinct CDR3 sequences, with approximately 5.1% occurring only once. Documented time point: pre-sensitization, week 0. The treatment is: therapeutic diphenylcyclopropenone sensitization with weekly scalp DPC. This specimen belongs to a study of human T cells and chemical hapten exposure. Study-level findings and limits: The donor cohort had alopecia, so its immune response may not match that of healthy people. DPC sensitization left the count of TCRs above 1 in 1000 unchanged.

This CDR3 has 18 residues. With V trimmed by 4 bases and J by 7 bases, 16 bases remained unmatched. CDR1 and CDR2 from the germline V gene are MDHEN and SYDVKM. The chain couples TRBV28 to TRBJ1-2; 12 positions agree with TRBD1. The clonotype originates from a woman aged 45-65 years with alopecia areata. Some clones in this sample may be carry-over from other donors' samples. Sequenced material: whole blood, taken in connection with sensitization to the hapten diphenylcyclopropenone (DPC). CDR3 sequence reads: CASSSAAGTGGALSGYTF. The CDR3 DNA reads TGTGCCAGCAGTTCTGCTGCCGGGACAGGGGGCGCGTTAAGTGGCTACACCTTC.